This paragraph reports one T cell receptor beta chain. Its antigen is currently unknown. This record belongs to a study of T cell responses to AZD1222 COVID-19 vaccine. The overall study: Some second doses came at about 4 weeks and others at about 12 weeks; these were pooled. Overall study findings and caveats: Receipt of two AZD1222 doses was followed by a rise in Spike-specific TCR breadth and depth. Repertoire sampling occurred only after the peak T cell response. Clonal diversity was possibly underestimated, and the donors were mostly white British, with more females.

The germline CDR1 and CDR2 sequences are SEHNR and FQNEAQ (reference sequence). This CDR3 is 19 amino acids long. V was trimmed by 0 bases and J by 3 bases, leaving 18 bases between them. Some clones are missing from TCRdb's copy, which holds only in-frame ones; the method was immunoSEQ multiplex PCR. The sample holds 100,000 or so clones, 88% seen once. Material: peripheral blood, obtained on day 0 of AZD1222 vaccination. This receptor was obtained from an adult in good health. The chain couples TRBV7-9 to TRBJ2-6, with a tentative D call TRBD1 (7 bases). The CDR3 DNA is TGTGCCAGCAGCTTAGCCCTCGGAGGGGGCGAATTTGGGGCCAACGTCCTGACTTTC. Residues: CASSLALGGGEFGANVLTF.